The T cell receptor (beta chain) described here comes from a study of graft-versus-host responses after intestinal transplantation. Time point defined: postoperative day 105 after intestinal transplantation (dayNNNN = postoperative day). Grafts had their tissue processed, releasing intraepithelial and lamina propria lymphocytes. The assay was immunoSEQ multiplex PCR, and TCRdb's table has in-frame clones only and misses some. This repertoire shows 3,600 or so clones, roughly 82% found once; its top ten account for around 7%. This clone showed up just a few times. V dropped 5 bases and J dropped 4; count of bases not matched to a gene: 2. Germline V lookup: CDR1 LNHDA, CDR2 SQIVND (reference sequence). The CDR3 runs 13 residues.

The sample was ileum tissue, taken 105 days after intestinal transplantation. This TCR derives from a human patient who received an intestinal transplant, so some T cells may come from the graft donor. The chain joins TRBV19 to TRBJ2-3; the match to TRBD2 covers 8 bases. CDR3 sequence (DNA): TGTGCCAGTAGTGTGGGACTAGCAGATACGCAGTATTTT. The encoded protein is CASSVGLADTQYF.